The rows below give T cell receptor beta chains drawn from one sample of a study of shared clonotypes between healthy human individuals. The table came from immunoSEQ multiplex PCR; TCRdb's copy has only in-frame clones and leaves some out. Of about 2,100,000 clones in the sample, about 92% were seen once. Sequenced: naive CD8+ T cells from PBMCs. These TCRs come from a man aged 18 to 30 in good health. Some clones in this sample may be carry-over from other donors' samples. CDR3s include the opening cysteine and the closing phenylalanine or tryptophan. The D gene is left open where the match is weak. The size entry is marked missing in some rows and otherwise reads once, few, many or a size class.

TRBJ2-1	.	.	TRBV28	TGTGCCAGCAGTCTGCCCGGGCTAGCCTACTACAATGAGCAGTTCTTC	CASSLPGLAYYNEQFF
TRBJ2-2	.	TRBD1	TRBV9	TGTGCCAGCAGCGTAAGGACAGGGGCGTCCGGGGAGCTGTTTTTT	CASSVRTGASGELFF
TRBJ2-1	.	TRBD2	TRBV10-3	TGTGCTGTACAGGGGACTAGCGGAGACTTATACAATGAGCAGTTCTTC	CAVQGTSGDLYNEQFF
TRBJ2-7	.	.	TRBV29-1	TGCAGCGTCTCCGGCACAGGCACCTCCTACGAGCAGTACTTC	CSVSGTGTSYEQYF
TRBJ2-2	.	.	TRBV10-2	TGCGCCAGCAGTCTAGTTATGGGTACCGGGGAGCTGTTTTTT	CASSLVMGTGELFF
TRBJ2-6	.	.	TRBV7-2	TGTGCCAGCAGCTATGGGCTGGCCAACGTCCTGACTTTC	CASSYGLANVLTF
TRBJ1-2	.	.	TRBV5-5	TGTGCCAGCAGCCCCGGGATAAATGGCTACACCTTC	CASSPGINGYTF
TRBJ2-3	.	.	TRBV13	TGTGCCAGCAGCCCCGAAAGTGCCGGGGCGCAGTATTTT	CASSPESAGAQYF
TRBJ2-1	.	TRBD2	TRBV5-1	TGCGCCAGCAGCCCGGACTATAGCGGGACCTACAATGAGCAGTTCTTC	CASSPDYSGTYNEQFF
TRBJ1-4	.	TRBD1	TRBV2	TGTGCCAGCAGCGTGACAGGGACACGTGAAAAACTGTTTTTT	CASSVTGTREKLFF
TRBJ2-3	.	.	TRBV14	TGTGCCAGCAGCCAAGAGAGACAGAGCACAGATACGCAGTATTTT	CASSQERQSTDTQYF
TRBJ2-3	.	.	TRBV29-1	TGCAGCGTCCCCGGGACTCCTACATATACGCAGTATTTT	CSVPGTPTYTQYF
TRBJ1-1	.	TRBD1	TRBV7-9	TGTGCCAGCAGCTTAGCGCAAGGGACAGAAATTGAAGCTTTCTTT	CASSLAQGTEIEAFF
TRBJ2-3	.	.	TRBV29-1	TGCAGCGTCAACGGGGATACGCAGTATTTT	CSVNGDTQYF
TRBJ1-1	.	.	TRBV7-8	TGTGCCAGCAGCGTGACAGCCATGAACACTGAAGCTTTCTTT	CASSVTAMNTEAFF
TRBJ2-5	.	.	TRBV15	TGTGCCACCAGCAGAGAAGGTACCCAAGAGACCCAGTACTTC	CATSREGTQETQYF
TRBJ1-1	few	.	TRBV9	TGTGCCAGCAGTGGCAACGGGAACACTGAAGCTTTCTTT	CASSGNGNTEAFF
TRBJ1-4	once	.	TRBV5-6	TGTGCCAGCAGCTCCGCTTTTAATGAAAAACTGTTTTTT	CASSSAFNEKLFF
TRBJ1-1	.	.	TRBV7-9	TGTGCCAGCAGCCCCGGGGGCAGGAGCTTCCATATTACGAACACTGAAGCTTTCTTT	CASSPGGRSFHITNTEAFF
TRBJ2-1	once	.	TRBV28	TGTGCCAGCGATGGTACAGACTACAATGAGCAGTTCTTC	CASDGTDYNEQFF
TRBJ2-1	.	.	TRBV27	TGTGCCAGCAGTTCCCTCAATGAGCAGTTCTTC	CASSSLNEQFF
TRBJ2-7	.	TRBD1	TRBV5-1	TGCGCCAGCAGTGGGACAGGGGGCTCCTACGAGCAGTACTTC	CASSGTGGSYEQYF
TRBJ1-4	.	.	TRBV27	TGTGCCAGCAGTTTTACACCAGCCTCAACTAATGAAAAACTGTTTTTT	CASSFTPASTNEKLFF
TRBJ1-3	.	TRBD1	TRBV28	TGTGCCAGCAGTATAGGGACAGGCAAGATCTCTGGAAACACCATATATTTT	CASSIGTGKISGNTIYF
TRBJ2-3	.	.	TRBV27	TGTGCCAGCAGGGATACTAGGGGGACCTCCTCAGATACGCAGTATTTT	CASRDTRGTSSDTQYF
TRBJ2-2	.	TRBD1	TRBV28	TGTGCCAGCAGTCGCGGGACAGGGGCCACTACTACAAACACCGGGGAGCTGTTTTTT	CASSRGTGATTTNTGELFF
TRBJ2-7	.	.	TRBV11-2	TGTGCCAGCAGCTTAGGCGGGTCGGTCTACGAGCAGTACTTC	CASSLGGSVYEQYF
TRBJ2-1	.	.	TRBV10-3	TGTGCCATCAAACCTAGCGTCGGCCCCGAGAATGAGCAGTTCTTC	CAIKPSVGPENEQFF
TRBJ2-7	.	TRBD2	TRBV7-3	TGTGCCAGCAGCTGGACTAGCGGGAGTTCCTACGAGCAGTACTTC	CASSWTSGSSYEQYF
TRBJ2-7	.	.	TRBV28	TGTGCCAGCAGTTCAAGGCAGGGTTATGTTGGGCAGTACTTC	CASSSRQGYVGQYF
TRBJ2-3	.	.	TRBV9	TGTGCCAGCAGCGCCCCAAAGGAAGGGGCGGTAGGAACAGATACGCAGTATTTT	CASSAPKEGAVGTDTQYF
TRBJ2-7	once	.	TRBV4-2	TGTGCCAGCAGCCAAGACGCCGAGGGTCAGAGCTCCTACGAGCAGTACTTC	CASSQDAEGQSSYEQYF
TRBJ2-7	.	.	TRBV7-9	TGTGCCAGCAGCTCCGGACAGAAGACCTACGAGCAGTACTTC	CASSSGQKTYEQYF
TRBJ2-7	.	TRBD1	TRBV6-4	TGTGCCAGCAGTTCCGGGACAGAGGGGGTCGAGCAGTACTTC	CASSSGTEGVEQYF
TRBJ2-7	.	TRBD1	TRBV4-1	TGCGCCAGCAGCCACTTAGGACAGGATCCCCCCTACGAGCAGTACTTC	CASSHLGQDPPYEQYF
TRBJ2-7	once	TRBD1	TRBV7-3	TGTGCCAGCAGCTCCAGCGGGGGACAGGGGGACGAGCAGTACTTC	CASSSSGGQGDEQYF
TRBJ2-7	.	TRBD1	TRBV27	TGTGCCAGCAGCCAAGGGACAGGGATGTACTACGAGCAGTACTTC	CASSQGTGMYYEQYF
TRBJ2-5	.	TRBD2	TRBV7-8	TGTGCCAGCAGCTTAGGACTAGCGGAAGAGACCCAGTACTTC	CASSLGLAEETQYF
TRBJ2-1	.	TRBD2	TRBV11-2	TGTGCCAGCAGCTTAGTCTATCGGGGGGGCAATGAGCAGTTCTTC	CASSLVYRGGNEQFF
TRBJ1-1	once	.	TRBV11-1	TGTGCCACTAAGGGACCGCCAAGCGCTGAAGCTTTCTTT	CATKGPPSAEAFF
TRBJ2-7	.	.	TRBV9	TGTGCCAGCAGCGTACGAGAGGGCCTGGAGCAGTACTTC	CASSVREGLEQYF
TRBJ2-1	.	TRBD2	TRBV29-1	TGCAGCGTTGAGGACACTACTAGCGGGATTGTCCTTGGTGAGCAGTTCTTC	CSVEDTTSGIVLGEQFF
TRBJ2-4	.	.	TRBV5-4	TGTGCCAGCAGCCCAATGGGGGGTGGGACAAACATTCAGTACTTC	CASSPMGGGTNIQYF
TRBJ1-3	.	.	TRBV5-6	TGTGCCAGCAGCTTAGGCAGACTCTCTGGAAACACCATATATTTT	CASSLGRLSGNTIYF
TRBJ2-7	.	.	TRBV19	TGTGCCAGTAGTATACTTTTGGGGACCCAAGAGCAGTACTTC	CASSILLGTQEQYF